The 18 T cell receptor beta chains below come from one sample, sequenced in a study of metastatic and nonmetastatic thyroid tumors. With MiXCR, TCRdb reprocessed the PCR reads. This table has about 27,000 clones, 10% to 15% appearing once. Treatment of any kind had been given to no patient before thyroid surgery. The sample comprised blood. These receptors were collected from a female donor with papillary thyroid cancer or a benign thyroid nodule (not recorded which). Some clones in this sample may be carry-over from other donors' samples.

This clone was picked up many times. This rearrangement joins TRBV3-1 to TRBJ1-2; D ambiguous. CDR3 length: 14 residues. Germline V CDR1 and CDR2: LGHDT, YNNKEL (reference sequence). V lost 0 bases and J lost 8, with 13 bases in between. The CDR3 here is CASSQEPKTYGYTF. The CDR3 DNA reads TGTGCCAGCAGCCAAGAACCAAAAACCTACGGCTACACCTTC.

This clone was counted ten times or more. The chain couples TRBV20-1 to TRBJ2-6; D gene unclear. The germline CDR1 and CDR2 sequences are DFQATT and SNEGSKA (reference sequence). CDR3 length: 12 amino acids. V lost 4 bases and J lost 2, with 3 bases in between. DNA for the CDR3: TGCAGTGCTATAGCTGGGGCCAACGTCCTGACTTTC. Its protein product is CSAIAGANVLTF.

This clone was counted many times. The V call is TRBV28, the J call TRBJ2-1, with D possibly being TRBD1 (6 bases). CDR1 and CDR2 from the germline V gene are MDHEN and SYDVKM. Trimming shortened V by 4 bases and J by 9 bases, and 13 bases separated the two germline ends. CDR3 length: 13 amino acids. CDR3 protein: CASSSGAGTEQFF. DNA of the CDR3: TGTGCCAGCAGTTCAGGGGCTGGGACTGAGCAGTTCTTC.

This clone showed up many times. This chain links TRBV6-1 with TRBJ2-7; possibly TRBD1 for D (6 bases). This CDR3 is built from 15 residues. CDR1 is MNHNS, CDR2 SASEGT, per germline. V was pared by 5 bases and J by 0 bases, with 14 bases between. The CDR3 protein is CASSSGTPSSYEQYF. The CDR3 DNA is TGTGCCAGCAGTTCCGGGACACCAAGCTCCTACGAGCAGTACTTC.

This clone has ten or more counts. V usage is TRBV28 and J usage is TRBJ2-7, with 13 bases that match TRBD2. This CDR3 comprises 15 residues. Trimming cost V 3 bases and J 8 bases; bases outside gene matches: 7. Germline loops: CDR1 MDHEN, CDR2 SYDVKM. CDR3 nucleotide sequence: TGTGCCAGCAGTTTCCGGACTAGCGGGAGCAAAAAGCAGTACTTC. Its translation is CASSFRTSGSKKQYF.

This clone was seen at least ten times. Since a much larger clone is just one base distant, this may be a read error. Within the sample, other DNA sequences also encode this same CDR3. The J gene is TRBJ1-1, the V gene TRBV18; weak D call: TRBD1 (5 bases). The length of the CDR3 is 14 residues. Germline loops: CDR1 KGHSH, CDR2 LQKENI. The CDR3 coding sequence is TGTGCCAGCTCACCGGGGCAGGGAGGCCCTGAAGCTTCCTTT. This sequence encodes CASSPGQGGPEASF.

This clone appeared once. The chain is built from TRBV4-3 and TRBJ1-5; D is uncertain. The V end lost 0 bases, the J end lost 4 bases, and 10 bases lay between the germline ends. This CDR3 is 15 amino acids long. Germline V gives CDR1 LGHNA, CDR2 YSLEER. CDR3 coding DNA: TGCGCCAGCAGCCAAGATAATGTGAATAATCAGCCCCAGCATTTT. This sequence encodes CASSQDNVNNQPQHF.

About this clone itself: Mismatch with germline at one junction end may stem from a read error. The V gene is TRBV7-9, the J gene TRBJ2-7, with TRBD2 as a possible D gene (5 bases). The CDR3 runs to 10 residues. Germline lookup yields CDR1 SEHNR and CDR2 FQNEAQ (reference sequence). CDR3 protein: CATGGYEQSF. The CDR3 coding sequence is TGTGCCACCGGAGGCTACGAGCAGTCCTTC.

There are many counts of this clone. This sequence joins TRBV4-2 and TRBJ2-3; 7 bases match TRBD2. This CDR3 comprises 15 residues. V gave up 4 bases and J gave up 2 bases; unmatched junction bases: 6. Germline CDR1 LGHNA, CDR2 YNFKEQ. In DNA form, the CDR3 reads TGTGCCAGCAGCCCTCTAGCGGAAAACACAGATACGCAGTATTTT. Encoded protein: CASSPLAENTDTQYF.

This clone was picked up many times. The DNA of the CDR3 is TGTGCCAGCAGCGTAGCCCCGGGATCTCCCGAGCAGTACTTC. Translating gives CASSVAPGSPEQYF. The chain employs TRBV9 and TRBJ2-7, with D perhaps TRBD2 (5 bases). The germline CDR1 and CDR2 sequences are SGDLS and YYNGEE. This CDR3 comprises 14 residues. Trimming left V 0 bases short and J 6 bases short, with 13 bases between.

In its sample, this clone was seen many times. V gene TRBV27 combines with J gene TRBJ2-5, with a tentative D call TRBD2 (5 bases). This CDR3 contains 16 residues. Trimming left V 0 bases short and J 5 bases short, with 16 bases between. Germline-derived CDR1 and CDR2 are MNHEY and SMNVEV (reference sequence). The CDR3 region is CASSLSGDLAGETQYF. The CDR3 DNA follows: TGTGCCAGCAGTTTATCGGGAGATTTGGCCGGGGAGACCCAGTACTTC.

This clone has only one observation. V and J are TRBV5-1 and TRBJ2-7, with 7 bases matching TRBD2. The CDR3 spans 15 residues. Looked up from germline, CDR1 is SGHRS and CDR2 is YFSETQ. The trim removed 0 bases at V and 3 bases at J, leaving 6 bases unmatched. The CDR3 loop reads CASSLGLAGNYEQYF. The CDR3 DNA reads TGCGCCAGCAGCTTGGGACTAGCAGGAAACTACGAGCAGTACTTC.

The V gene is TRBV4-3, the J gene TRBJ1-6; 9 nucleotides align to TRBD1. The germline CDR1 and CDR2 sequences are LGHNA and YSLEER. CDR3 length equals 14 residues. Unmatched junction bases numbered 4, after V lost 6 bases and J lost 7 bases. The CDR3 DNA sequence: TGCGCCAGCAGACTGACAGGGGGGAATTCACCCCTCCACTTT. Residues: CASRLTGGNSPLHF.

This clone was seen repeatedly, ten times or more. This chain joins TRBV3-1 and TRBJ1-5; D perhaps matches TRBD1 (6 bases). The CDR3 runs to 17 residues. Germline loops: CDR1 LGHDT, CDR2 YNNKEL (reference sequence). The V end was cut by 6 bases, the J end by 3 bases, with 21 bases between. The CDR3 coding sequence is TGTGCCAGCAGTCCTAACCCCGGGACAAAAGCCAATCAGCCCCAGCATTTT. Translation gives CASSPNPGTKANQPQHF.

This clone was detected ten times or more. The sample has other DNA sequences that encode this CDR3 too. The V gene is TRBV2, the J gene TRBJ1-1, with D perhaps TRBD1 (5 bases). Germline CDR1 is SNHLY and CDR2 is FYNNEI. V gave up 4 bases and J gave up 4 bases, with 28 bases separating them. CDR3 size: 19 residues. The CDR3 loop is CASSGVWGRTPRAGTEAFF. CDR3 in DNA: TGTGCCAGCAGTGGTGTTTGGGGGAGGACCCCCCGTGCCGGCACTGAAGCTTTCTTT. The full variable domain, rest sourced from reference TRBV2 and TRBJ1-1, is EPEVTQTPSHQVTQMGQEVILRCVPISNHLYFYWYRQILGQKVEFLVSFYNNEISEKSEIFDDQFSVERPDGSNFTLKIRSTKLEDSAMYFCASSGVWGRTPRAGTEAFFGQGTRLTVV.

This clone has at least ten counts. The chain is built from TRBV3-1 and TRBJ1-1; D perhaps matches TRBD1 (5 bases). Deletions cut 2 bases from V and 4 bases from J, with 17 bases between. Germline V gene data show CDR1 as LGHDT and CDR2 as YNNKEL (reference sequence). The CDR3 spans 16 residues. The CDR3 DNA sequence: TGTGCCAGCAGCCAAAGGGGCAGCGGTTACGTCACTGAAGCTTTCTTT. Translating it yields CASSQRGSGYVTEAFF.

Many counts were recorded for this clone. The rearrangement uses TRBV4-1 and TRBJ1-4; D remains ambiguous. CDR1 and CDR2 (germline): MGHRA, YSYEKL. The CDR3 covers 14 residues. V gave up 2 bases and J gave up 7 bases, with 11 bases separating them. Here the CDR3 DNA reads TGCGCCAGCAGCCAAAAAATCGGGATTGAAAAACTGTTTTTT. Its translation is CASSQKIGIEKLFF.

This clone was counted at least ten times. The genes are TRBV28 and TRBJ2-2, with no clear D. Trimming took off 6 bases at V and 3 bases at J, with 2 bases between the two ends. The CDR3 length is 11 residues. Germline V lookup: CDR1 MDHEN, CDR2 SYDVKM. The CDR3 protein is CASSYTGELFF. CDR3 bases: TGTGCCAGCAGCTACACCGGGGAGCTGTTTTTT.